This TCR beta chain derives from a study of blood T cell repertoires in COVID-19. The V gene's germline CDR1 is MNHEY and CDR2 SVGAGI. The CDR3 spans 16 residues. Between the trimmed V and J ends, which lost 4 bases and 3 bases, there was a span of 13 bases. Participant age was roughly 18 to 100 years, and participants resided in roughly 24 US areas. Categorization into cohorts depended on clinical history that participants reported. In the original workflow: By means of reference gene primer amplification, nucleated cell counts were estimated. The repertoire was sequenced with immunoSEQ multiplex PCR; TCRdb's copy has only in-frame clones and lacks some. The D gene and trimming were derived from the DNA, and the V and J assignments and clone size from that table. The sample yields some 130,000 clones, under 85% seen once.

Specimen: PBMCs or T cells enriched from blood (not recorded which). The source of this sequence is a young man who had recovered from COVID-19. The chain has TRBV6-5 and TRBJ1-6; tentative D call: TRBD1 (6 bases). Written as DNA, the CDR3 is TGTGCCAGCAGTTCCCCCAGGGGCGACTATAATTCACCCCTCCACTTT. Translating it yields CASSSPRGDYNSPLHF.